These T cell receptor beta chains were read from a single sample in a study of post-analysis software for immune sequencing data. TCRdb independently ran MiXCR on the PCR reads; one entry per CDR3 protein. The sample has 750,000 to 950,000 distinct CDR3 sequences; about 45% are singletons. Sample: blood. Every receptor here comes from a girl between 5 and 17 years old with multiple sclerosis. The CDR3 runs from the conserved cysteine through the conserved F or W. A D gene is named only where the DNA matches it firmly. A clone size is listed for some rows: how often the clone was seen (once, few, many), or a class if it is expanded.

cdr3_length: 13; j_call: TRBJ2-5; clone_size: NA; d_call: NA; v_call: TRBV12-3/TRBV12-4; cdr3_aa: CASSWNREETQYF; cdr3_nt: TGTGCCAGCAGTTGGAACAGAGAAGAGACCCAGTACTTC
cdr3_length: 12; j_call: TRBJ2-5; clone_size: NA; d_call: NA; v_call: TRBV10-3; cdr3_aa: CAIGPEPETQYF; cdr3_nt: TGTGCCATCGGCCCGGAACCGGAGACCCAGTACTTC
cdr3_length: 15; j_call: TRBJ2-7; clone_size: NA; d_call: TRBD1; v_call: TRBV12-3/TRBV12-4; cdr3_aa: CASSLVGQGSGEQYF; cdr3_nt: TGTGCCAGCAGTTTAGTGGGACAGGGGTCGGGCGAGCAGTACTTC
cdr3_length: 16; j_call: TRBJ2-3; clone_size: few; d_call: NA; v_call: TRBV12-3/TRBV12-4; cdr3_aa: CASRTGWQGRDDTQYF; cdr3_nt: TGTGCCAGCAGAACGGGTTGGCAGGGCCGAGACGATACGCAGTATTTT
cdr3_length: 15; j_call: TRBJ2-5; clone_size: NA; d_call: NA; v_call: TRBV4-2; cdr3_aa: CASSQDSYTKETQYF; cdr3_nt: TGTGCCAGCAGCCAAGATAGTTACACTAAAGAGACCCAGTACTTC
cdr3_length: 13; j_call: TRBJ2-1; clone_size: few; d_call: NA; v_call: TRBV11-2; cdr3_aa: CTSSLAKGNEQFF; cdr3_nt: TGTACCAGCAGCTTGGCCAAGGGCAATGAGCAGTTCTTC
cdr3_length: 15; j_call: TRBJ2-1; clone_size: NA; d_call: NA; v_call: TRBV7-9; cdr3_aa: CASSLFEGSYNEQFF; cdr3_nt: TGTGCCAGTAGCTTATTCGAAGGGTCCTACAATGAGCAGTTCTTC
cdr3_length: 14; j_call: TRBJ2-7; clone_size: NA; d_call: NA; v_call: TRBV9; cdr3_aa: CASSVGADFYEQYF; cdr3_nt: TGTGCCAGCAGCGTAGGGGCCGACTTTTACGAGCAGTACTTC
cdr3_length: 15; j_call: TRBJ2-5; clone_size: NA; d_call: TRBD1; v_call: TRBV7-9; cdr3_aa: CASSSDRGQEETQYF; cdr3_nt: TGTGCCAGCAGCTCCGACAGGGGGCAAGAAGAGACCCAGTACTTC
cdr3_length: 15; j_call: TRBJ2-7; clone_size: few; d_call: NA; v_call: TRBV10-3; cdr3_aa: CAISVGGRHASEQYF; cdr3_nt: TGTGCCATCAGTGTTGGGGGGAGACATGCCTCCGAGCAGTACTTC
cdr3_length: 16; j_call: TRBJ2-7; clone_size: NA; d_call: TRBD2; v_call: TRBV10-3; cdr3_aa: CAISKSGRTQSYEQYF; cdr3_nt: TGTGCCATCAGCAAAAGCGGGAGGACCCAATCCTACGAGCAGTACTTC
cdr3_length: 19; j_call: TRBJ2-1; clone_size: NA; d_call: TRBD2; v_call: TRBV20-1; cdr3_aa: CSATPRLAEITIPYNEQFF; cdr3_nt: TGCAGTGCTACCCCGCGACTAGCGGAGATTACAATTCCCTACAATGAGCAGTTCTTC
cdr3_length: 16; j_call: TRBJ2-5; clone_size: few; d_call: NA; v_call: TRBV7-8; cdr3_aa: CASSLVGLGHEETQYF; cdr3_nt: TGTGCCAGCAGCTTAGTCGGGCTCGGTCACGAAGAGACCCAGTACTTC
cdr3_length: 14; j_call: TRBJ2-7; clone_size: NA; d_call: TRBD2; v_call: TRBV20-1; cdr3_aa: CSARRREGPGEQYF; cdr3_nt: TGCAGTGCAAGACGGCGGGAGGGCCCCGGGGAGCAGTACTTC
cdr3_length: 13; j_call: TRBJ2-7; clone_size: few; d_call: TRBD2; v_call: TRBV29-1; cdr3_aa: CSVGGEGSYEQYF; cdr3_nt: TGCAGCGTTGGAGGGGAGGGCTCCTACGAGCAGTACTTC
cdr3_length: 12; j_call: TRBJ1-1; clone_size: NA; d_call: NA; v_call: TRBV6-6; cdr3_aa: CASSYSAAEAFF; cdr3_nt: TGTGCCAGCAGTTACTCAGCCGCTGAAGCTTTCTTT
cdr3_length: 14; j_call: TRBJ2-1; clone_size: NA; d_call: TRBD2; v_call: TRBV20-1; cdr3_aa: CSATQRGGYNEQFF; cdr3_nt: TGCAGTGCTACACAGCGGGGGGGATACAATGAGCAGTTCTTC
cdr3_length: 14; j_call: TRBJ2-3; clone_size: NA; d_call: NA; v_call: TRBV20-1; cdr3_aa: CSAVPGLQGDTQYF; cdr3_nt: TGCAGTGCTGTCCCGGGACTTCAGGGGGATACGCAGTATTTT
cdr3_length: 11; j_call: TRBJ2-1; clone_size: NA; d_call: NA; v_call: TRBV20-1; cdr3_aa: CSARVWDEQFF; cdr3_nt: TGCAGTGCTAGAGTCTGGGATGAGCAGTTCTTC
cdr3_length: 16; j_call: TRBJ2-3; clone_size: NA; d_call: NA; v_call: TRBV13; cdr3_aa: CVSSKFGQDLAGTQYF; cdr3_nt: TGTGTCAGCAGCAAATTCGGACAGGACCTAGCGGGTACGCAGTATTTT
cdr3_length: 17; j_call: TRBJ1-2; clone_size: NA; d_call: NA; v_call: TRBV9; cdr3_aa: CASSKGRTETPNYGYTF; cdr3_nt: TGTGCCAGCAGCAAAGGACGGACAGAAACACCTAACTATGGCTACACCTTC
cdr3_length: 13; j_call: TRBJ1-2; clone_size: NA; d_call: NA; v_call: TRBV27; cdr3_aa: CASKRSGADGYTF; cdr3_nt: TGTGCCAGCAAGCGCAGTGGGGCTGATGGCTACACCTTC
cdr3_length: 15; j_call: TRBJ2-3; clone_size: NA; d_call: NA; v_call: TRBV6-5; cdr3_aa: CASSYSGASTDTQYF; cdr3_nt: TGTGCCAGCAGTTACTCAGGCGCCAGCACAGATACGCAGTATTTT
cdr3_length: 15; j_call: TRBJ2-7; clone_size: NA; d_call: NA; v_call: TRBV4-3; cdr3_aa: CASSPDQGATYEQYF; cdr3_nt: TGCGCCAGCAGCCCCGACCAAGGGGCGACCTACGAGCAGTACTTC
cdr3_length: 16; j_call: TRBJ2-3; clone_size: NA; d_call: TRBD2; v_call: TRBV30; cdr3_aa: CAWTRGTSGRKDTQYF; cdr3_nt: TGTGCCTGGACCCGTGGGACTAGCGGGAGGAAAGATACGCAGTATTTT
cdr3_length: 13; j_call: TRBJ2-3; clone_size: NA; d_call: NA; v_call: TRBV29-1; cdr3_aa: CSVEIAQADTQYF; cdr3_nt: TGCAGCGTTGAAATCGCCCAGGCAGATACGCAGTATTTT
cdr3_length: 14; j_call: TRBJ2-5; clone_size: NA; d_call: NA; v_call: TRBV3-1; cdr3_aa: CASSRLWDRETQYF; cdr3_nt: TGTGCCAGCAGCCGATTGTGGGATCGAGAGACCCAGTACTTC
cdr3_length: 17; j_call: TRBJ1-2; clone_size: NA; d_call: TRBD1; v_call: TRBV5-6; cdr3_aa: CASSLSPEPGTAYGYTF; cdr3_nt: TGTGCCAGCAGCTTGTCCCCCGAACCAGGGACAGCCTATGGCTACACCTTC
cdr3_length: 14; j_call: TRBJ2-7; clone_size: few; d_call: NA; v_call: TRBV6-2/TRBV6-3; cdr3_aa: CASSYRDVLYEQYF; cdr3_nt: TGTGCCAGCAGTTACAGGGATGTACTCTACGAGCAGTACTTC
cdr3_length: 14; j_call: TRBJ2-3; clone_size: NA; d_call: TRBD2; v_call: TRBV5-1; cdr3_aa: CASTWGGRADTQYF; cdr3_nt: TGCGCCAGCACGTGGGGCGGGAGAGCAGATACGCAGTATTTT
cdr3_length: 13; j_call: TRBJ2-1; clone_size: NA; d_call: NA; v_call: TRBV15; cdr3_aa: CATSQTPYNEQFF; cdr3_nt: TGTGCCACCAGCCAAACGCCCTACAATGAGCAGTTCTTC
cdr3_length: 15; j_call: TRBJ2-3; clone_size: NA; d_call: NA; v_call: TRBV5-1; cdr3_aa: CASNPADSHTDTQYF; cdr3_nt: TGCGCCAGCAATCCCGCGGACAGCCACACAGATACGCAGTATTTT
cdr3_length: 14; j_call: TRBJ2-1; clone_size: NA; d_call: NA; v_call: TRBV4-1; cdr3_aa: CASSQDKGNNERFF; cdr3_nt: TGCGCCAGCAGCCAAGATAAGGGAAACAATGAGCGGTTCTTC
cdr3_length: 15; j_call: TRBJ1-5; clone_size: NA; d_call: NA; v_call: TRBV20-1; cdr3_aa: CSANRGAYSNQPQHF; cdr3_nt: TGCAGTGCTAACAGAGGCGCCTATAGCAATCAGCCCCAGCATTTT
cdr3_length: 15; j_call: TRBJ2-7; clone_size: few; d_call: NA; v_call: TRBV5-1; cdr3_aa: CASSLEAGRSYEQYF; cdr3_nt: TGCGCCAGCAGCTTGGAGGCAGGGAGGTCCTACGAGCAGTACTTC
cdr3_length: 18; j_call: TRBJ2-7; clone_size: NA; d_call: NA; v_call: TRBV7-8; cdr3_aa: CASSPRLAQERSYNEQYF; cdr3_nt: TGTGCCAGCAGCCCTCGCCTAGCCCAGGAGCGGTCCTACAATGAGCAGTACTTC
cdr3_length: 16; j_call: TRBJ2-3; clone_size: NA; d_call: TRBD2; v_call: TRBV7-9; cdr3_aa: CASSQRAGEVTDTQYF; cdr3_nt: TGTGCCAGCAGCCAGAGGGCGGGAGAGGTCACAGATACGCAGTATTTT
cdr3_length: 14; j_call: TRBJ1-4; clone_size: NA; d_call: NA; v_call: TRBV20-1; cdr3_aa: CSATPDATNEKLFF; cdr3_nt: TGCAGTGCCACCCCAGATGCAACTAATGAAAAACTGTTTTTT
cdr3_length: 12; j_call: TRBJ2-5; clone_size: few; d_call: NA; v_call: TRBV3-1; cdr3_aa: CASSQVQETQYF; cdr3_nt: TGTGCCAGCAGCCAGGTACAAGAGACCCAGTACTTC
cdr3_length: 13; j_call: TRBJ2-7; clone_size: NA; d_call: NA; v_call: TRBV27; cdr3_aa: CAGSPLGTYEQYF; cdr3_nt: TGTGCCGGCAGTCCCCTGGGAACCTACGAGCAGTACTTC
cdr3_length: 15; j_call: TRBJ1-2; clone_size: NA; d_call: NA; v_call: TRBV6-2/TRBV6-3; cdr3_aa: CASRTTRTVFYGYTF; cdr3_nt: TGTGCCAGCAGGACTACTCGGACAGTCTTCTATGGCTACACCTTC
cdr3_length: 16; j_call: TRBJ2-1; clone_size: NA; d_call: TRBD2; v_call: TRBV5-1; cdr3_aa: CASSLAAGGPNNEQFF; cdr3_nt: TGCGCCAGCAGCTTGGCAGCGGGAGGGCCTAACAATGAGCAGTTCTTC
cdr3_length: 15; j_call: TRBJ1-2; clone_size: few; d_call: NA; v_call: TRBV4-2; cdr3_aa: CASSQPGAARGGYTF; cdr3_nt: TGTGCCAGCAGCCAACCAGGGGCCGCCCGGGGGGGCTACACCTTC
cdr3_length: 14; j_call: TRBJ1-2; clone_size: few; d_call: NA; v_call: TRBV10-3; cdr3_aa: CAISGDVGPYGYTF; cdr3_nt: TGTGCCATCAGTGGTGACGTTGGACCCTATGGCTACACCTTC
cdr3_length: 19; j_call: TRBJ2-7; clone_size: NA; d_call: NA; v_call: TRBV4-2; cdr3_aa: CASSQDSPALAANSYEQYF; cdr3_nt: TGTGCCAGCAGCCAAGATTCCCCCGCACTGGCGGCTAATTCCTACGAGCAGTACTTC